These T cell receptor beta chains were read from a single sample in a study of T cells in Graves' hyperthyroidism and ophthalmopathy. TCRdb itself ran the multiplex PCR reads through MiXCR, one entry per CDR3 protein. The sample carries fewer than 110,000 distinct CDR3 sequences, 47% recorded once. Sequences were obtained from blood. The receptors shown here come from a middle-aged man with Graves' hyperthyroidism. Both conserved end residues are part of each CDR3. The D gene is left open where the match is weak. A clone size is listed for some rows: how often the clone was seen (once, few, many), or a class if it is expanded.

abundance | d_gene | j_gene | v_gene | CDR3aa | CDR3nt
- | - | TRBJ1-5 | TRBV5-1 | CASSPGGNNQPQHF | TGCGCCAGCAGCCCCGGGGGCAACAATCAGCCCCAGCATTTT
- | - | TRBJ2-5 | TRBV20-1 | CSAKTDTGGKETQYF | TGCAGTGCTAAGACAGACACCGGGGGCAAAGAGACCCAGTACTTC
many | - | TRBJ2-3 | TRBV11-2 | CASSLGTRADTQYF | TGTGCCAGCAGCTTAGGAACACGGGCAGATACGCAGTATTTT
few | TRBD2 | TRBJ2-5 | TRBV5-6 | CASSPGRLVGGGTQYF | TGTGCCAGCAGCCCGGGGAGGCTAGTCGGGGGGGGGACCCAGTACTTC
many | - | TRBJ1-2 | TRBV7-2 | CASSLVGVFVGYTF | TGTGCCAGCAGCTTAGTCGGGGTTTTTGTCGGCTACACCTTC
few | - | TRBJ2-1 | TRBV6-6 | CASSYSIGASYNEQFF | TGTGCCAGCAGTTACTCGATAGGGGCTTCCTACAATGAGCAGTTCTTC
few | - | TRBJ2-6 | TRBV6-5 | CASSFGQRSGANVLTF | TGTGCCAGCAGTTTCGGACAGAGATCTGGGGCCAACGTCCTGACTTTC
many | - | TRBJ1-2 | TRBV7-9 | CASSLPGDYGYTF | TGTGCCAGCAGCTTACCAGGCGACTATGGCTACACCTTC
- | - | TRBJ2-3 | TRBV11-1 | CASSLDGGGRRNEQYF | TGTGCCAGCAGCTTAGACGGAGGGGGGCGCCGGAATGAGCAGTATTTT
- | - | TRBJ2-3 | TRBV7-9 | CASGLDRTPYF | TGTGCCAGCGGCTTAGACAGGACGCCGTATTTT
- | TRBD2 | TRBJ2-1 | TRBV29-1 | CSVSGGTPPYNEQFF | TGCAGCGTTAGCGGGGGGACTCCGCCCTACAATGAGCAGTTCTTC
many | - | TRBJ2-3 | TRBV7-9 | CASRLPGPNTDTQYF | TGTGCCAGCAGGTTACCGGGACCTAACACAGATACGCAGTATTTT
- | - | TRBJ2-7 | TRBV7-2 | CASSSELNYEQYF | TGTGCCAGCAGCTCAGAACTAAACTACGAGCAGTACTTT
few | - | TRBJ1-4 | TRBV7-9 | CASSPRLNEKLFF | TGTGCCAGCAGCCCTCGTCTGAATGAAAAACTGTTTTTT
- | - | TRBJ2-7 | TRBV2 | CASSLQGKSYEQYF | TGTGCCAGCAGTTTACAGGGTAAATCCTACGAGCAGTACTTC
many | - | TRBJ1-1 | TRBV4-2 | CASSQEGGGNTEAFF | TGTGCCAGCAGCCAAGAAGGTGGGGGAAACACTGAAGCTTTCTTT
many | TRBD2 | TRBJ2-5 | TRBV6-5 | CASSSILAGQETQYF | TGTGCCAGCAGTTCCATACTAGCGGGGCAAGAGACCCAGTACTTC